The rows below give T cell receptor beta chains drawn from one sample of a study of beta chain features in type 1 diabetes. This table comes from immunoSEQ multiplex PCR, and its TCRdb copy is limited to in-frame clones, with some not included. Seen here are under 300,000 clones, about 15% observed once, and the top ten hold approximately 0.02%. Sample: naive CD4+ T cells from blood. Receptors originate from a man aged 25-40 years with type 1 diabetes. Each CDR3 is given with its conserved first and last residue. A D gene is named only where the DNA matches it firmly. For some rows the clone size is stated as once, few or many, or as a class when expanded; others skip it.

clone_size: .; d_call: TRBD1; j_call: TRBJ1-1; v_call: TRBV11-2; cdr3_nt: TGTGCCAGCAGCTTAGGGCCCGGGACAGGGAGAACTGAAGCTTTCTTT; cdr3_aa: CASSLGPGTGRTEAFF
clone_size: .; d_call: .; j_call: TRBJ2-2; v_call: TRBV29-1; cdr3_nt: TGCAGCGTTGACGTCGGGTACACCGGGGAGCTGTTTTTT; cdr3_aa: CSVDVGYTGELFF
clone_size: once; d_call: .; j_call: TRBJ2-7; v_call: TRBV7-9; cdr3_nt: TGTGCCAGCAGCTTAGCGGGGCAGCCAACCTCCTACGAGCAGTACTTC; cdr3_aa: CASSLAGQPTSYEQYF
clone_size: .; d_call: .; j_call: TRBJ1-1; v_call: TRBV18; cdr3_nt: TGTGCCAGCTCACCATCTCGAGCAGGGAACACTGAAGCTTTCTTT; cdr3_aa: CASSPSRAGNTEAFF
clone_size: few; d_call: TRBD1; j_call: TRBJ2-7; v_call: TRBV4-1; cdr3_nt: TGCGCCAGCAGCCACCCCGGACAGGACTACGAGCAGTACTTC; cdr3_aa: CASSHPGQDYEQYF
clone_size: .; d_call: TRBD2; j_call: TRBJ2-3; v_call: TRBV27; cdr3_nt: TGTGCCAGCAGCCTGGTAGCGGGAGGGAGCACAGATACGCAGTATTTT; cdr3_aa: CASSLVAGGSTDTQYF
clone_size: few; d_call: TRBD1; j_call: TRBJ1-1; v_call: TRBV2; cdr3_nt: TGTGCCAGCAGTCGGGACAGGGGGAACACTGAAGCTTTCTTT; cdr3_aa: CASSRDRGNTEAFF
clone_size: .; d_call: TRBD1; j_call: TRBJ2-5; v_call: TRBV7-9; cdr3_nt: TGTGCCAGCAGCTTAGACCGGGACAGGGAAGAGACCCAGTACTTC; cdr3_aa: CASSLDRDREETQYF
clone_size: few; d_call: .; j_call: TRBJ2-2; v_call: TRBV7-9; cdr3_nt: TGTGCCAGCAGCTGGACAGTGAACACCGGGGAGCTGTTTTTT; cdr3_aa: CASSWTVNTGELFF
clone_size: few; d_call: TRBD2; j_call: TRBJ2-5; v_call: TRBV2; cdr3_nt: TGTGCCAGCAGTGAAGGGCGGGAGTTGACCCAGTACTTC; cdr3_aa: CASSEGRELTQYF
clone_size: few; d_call: TRBD1; j_call: TRBJ1-2; v_call: TRBV5-4; cdr3_nt: TGTGCCAGCAGCTCCCGGGACAGGGTCTATGGCTACACCTTC; cdr3_aa: CASSSRDRVYGYTF
clone_size: .; d_call: .; j_call: TRBJ2-1; v_call: TRBV4-1; cdr3_nt: TGCGCCAGCAGCCTAAGAGGGGGGGAGTCCGACAATGAGCAGTTCTTC; cdr3_aa: CASSLRGGESDNEQFF
clone_size: .; d_call: .; j_call: TRBJ2-7; v_call: TRBV5-6; cdr3_nt: TGTGCCAGCAGCCGACAGTCAGTCCCCTACGAGCAGTACTTC; cdr3_aa: CASSRQSVPYEQYF
clone_size: .; d_call: TRBD1; j_call: TRBJ1-2; v_call: TRBV5-1; cdr3_nt: TGCGCCAGCAGCCCACAGGGGGAGGACTGGGGCTACACCTTC; cdr3_aa: CASSPQGEDWGYTF
clone_size: few; d_call: .; j_call: TRBJ2-7; v_call: TRBV29-1; cdr3_nt: TGCAGCGGGGGTGGGGAAGCGGACGAGCAGTACTTC; cdr3_aa: CSGGGEADEQYF
clone_size: .; d_call: .; j_call: TRBJ2-6; v_call: TRBV6-4; cdr3_nt: TGTGCCAGCAGTCCAGGGAACTCTGGGGCCAACGTCCTGACTTTC; cdr3_aa: CASSPGNSGANVLTF
clone_size: .; d_call: TRBD1; j_call: TRBJ2-5; v_call: TRBV29-1; cdr3_nt: TGCAGCGTTGCCAGGGGGCGCGGGGAGACCCAGTACTTC; cdr3_aa: CSVARGRGETQYF
clone_size: few; d_call: TRBD2; j_call: TRBJ2-1; v_call: TRBV12-5; cdr3_nt: TGTGCTAGTGGTTTGGTACCGAGCGGGAGGGGGAACAATGAGCAGTTCTTC; cdr3_aa: CASGLVPSGRGNNEQFF
clone_size: few; d_call: .; j_call: TRBJ1-5; v_call: TRBV7-2; cdr3_nt: TGTGCCAGCAGCTTAACGCAGAACAATCAGCCCCAGCATTTT; cdr3_aa: CASSLTQNNQPQHF
clone_size: .; d_call: TRBD1; j_call: TRBJ1-2; v_call: TRBV25-1; cdr3_nt: TGTGCCAGCAGCGCCGCGGGGACAGTTAACTATGGCTACACCTTC; cdr3_aa: CASSAAGTVNYGYTF
clone_size: few; d_call: .; j_call: TRBJ2-7; v_call: TRBV6-5; cdr3_nt: TGTGCCAGTGGGGTTGACAGGCACTACGAGCAGTACTTC; cdr3_aa: CASGVDRHYEQYF
clone_size: once; d_call: .; j_call: TRBJ1-1; v_call: TRBV10-3; cdr3_nt: TGTGCCATCAGTGAGGGGGCGAGCACTGAAGCTTTCTTT; cdr3_aa: CAISEGASTEAFF
clone_size: few; d_call: TRBD2; j_call: TRBJ2-7; v_call: TRBV5-4; cdr3_nt: TGTGCCAGCAGCACCAAGACTAGCGGGAGGGCCTACGAGCAGTACTTC; cdr3_aa: CASSTKTSGRAYEQYF
clone_size: .; d_call: .; j_call: TRBJ2-7; v_call: TRBV2; cdr3_nt: TGTGCCAGCAGTGTGGAGGGCTACGAGCAGTACTTC; cdr3_aa: CASSVEGYEQYF
clone_size: few; d_call: .; j_call: TRBJ1-1; v_call: TRBV7-7; cdr3_nt: TGTGCCAGCAGCGCGGACAAGAACACTGAAGCTTTCTTT; cdr3_aa: CASSADKNTEAFF
clone_size: .; d_call: TRBD1; j_call: TRBJ1-2; v_call: TRBV4-1; cdr3_nt: TGCGCCAGCAGCCAAGCACCGGGACAGGGGCTCCTTAACTATGGCTACACCTTC; cdr3_aa: CASSQAPGQGLLNYGYTF
clone_size: .; d_call: TRBD1; j_call: TRBJ2-5; v_call: TRBV18; cdr3_nt: TGTGCCAGCCATACCGGGACAGAAGAGACCCAGTACTTC; cdr3_aa: CASHTGTEETQYF
clone_size: few; d_call: .; j_call: TRBJ2-5; v_call: TRBV30; cdr3_nt: TGTGCCTGGAGTGTTGGAGGGGCAGAGACCCAGTACTTC; cdr3_aa: CAWSVGGAETQYF
clone_size: few; d_call: .; j_call: TRBJ2-4; v_call: TRBV6-5; cdr3_nt: TGTGCCAGCAGTTCGCATGGGCAGGGTGCGGTCATTCAGTACTTC; cdr3_aa: CASSSHGQGAVIQYF
clone_size: few; d_call: .; j_call: TRBJ1-2; v_call: TRBV29-1; cdr3_nt: TGCAGCGTTGATGGCAGGCCCTATGGCTACACCTTC; cdr3_aa: CSVDGRPYGYTF
clone_size: few; d_call: TRBD1; j_call: TRBJ1-1; v_call: TRBV19; cdr3_nt: TGTGCCAGTAGTGGGGGACAGGGGAACACTGAAGCTTTCTTT; cdr3_aa: CASSGGQGNTEAFF
clone_size: .; d_call: TRBD1; j_call: TRBJ1-5; v_call: TRBV19; cdr3_nt: TGTGCCAGTAGGACTCTCGACAGGGGGGATCAGCCCCAGCATTTT; cdr3_aa: CASRTLDRGDQPQHF